A selection of T cell receptor beta chains follows, all from one sample in a study of T cell changes during pregnancy in multiple sclerosis. This table comes from immunoSEQ multiplex PCR, and its TCRdb copy is limited to in-frame clones, with some not included. The data contain 55,000 to 80,000 clones, roughly 94% of them seen just once; the ten biggest clones take up less than 0.6%. The sample here was peripheral blood, taken in the third trimester of pregnancy. Receptors were obtained from a female donor with multiple sclerosis, enrolled in a pregnancy study. The CDR3 runs from the conserved cysteine through the conserved F or W. A D gene is named only where the DNA matches it firmly. Clone size is given for some rows only: seen once, a few or many times, or a class if the clone is expanded.

d_gene	j_gene	abundance	v_gene	CDR3nt	CDR3aa
TRBD2	TRBJ2-1	.	TRBV19	TGTGCCAGTAGGGTAGCGGGCTCCTACAATGAGCAGTTCTTC	CASRVAGSYNEQFF
TRBD2	TRBJ2-3	.	TRBV5-4	TGTGCCAGCAGCTTGGCACTAGCGGGGACAGATACGCAGTATTTT	CASSLALAGTDTQYF
.	TRBJ2-5	.	TRBV30	TGTGCCTGGAGTGTAGCCGGCGGGGCCCAAGAGACCCAGTACTTC	CAWSVAGGAQETQYF
.	TRBJ1-1	.	TRBV6-5	TGTGCCAGCAGTTACAGGGGTGTCGACACTGAAGCTTTCTTT	CASSYRGVDTEAFF
.	TRBJ1-6	.	TRBV4-3	TGCGCCAGCAGCCCCGCCCAGGGTGTGGATTCACCCCTCCACTTT	CASSPAQGVDSPLHF
TRBD1	TRBJ2-5	.	TRBV5-6	TGTGCCAGCAGCTTGACGGACAGGGGGGGGGAGACCCAGTACTTC	CASSLTDRGGETQYF
TRBD1	TRBJ1-2	.	TRBV6-1	TGTGCCAGCAGTGAAGCAGGGACAGGGGCGCACTATGGCTACACCTTC	CASSEAGTGAHYGYTF
TRBD1	TRBJ2-7	.	TRBV7-3	TGTGCCAGCAGCGCGACAGGGTACGACGAGCAGTACTTC	CASSATGYDEQYF
TRBD1	TRBJ1-4	.	TRBV6-5	TGTGCCAGCAGTTACAGGGGGCTTGAAAAACTGTTTTTT	CASSYRGLEKLFF
TRBD1	TRBJ2-7	.	TRBV18	TGTGCCAGCTCACCACCGGGACAGGGGGCCCCCGAGCAGTACTTC	CASSPPGQGAPEQYF
.	TRBJ1-4	.	TRBV15	TGTGCCACCAGCAGAACGACAGGTCCAACTAATGAAAAACTGTTTTTT	CATSRTTGPTNEKLFF
.	TRBJ2-4	.	TRBV6-5	TGTGCCAGCCAGCGAAACGAGTTGGAAAACATTCAGTACTTC	CASQRNELENIQYF
TRBD2	TRBJ2-7	.	TRBV4-3	TGCGCCAGCAGCCAAGCTAGCGGGGGAACAACCTACGAGCAGTACTTC	CASSQASGGTTYEQYF
TRBD1	TRBJ1-5	.	TRBV10-3	TGTGCCACCCGGACAGGTTCGGATCAGCCCCAGCATTTT	CATRTGSDQPQHF
.	TRBJ1-4	few	TRBV5-4	TGTGCCAGCAGCTTAAAAACTAGCGGTAATGAAAAACTGTTTTTT	CASSLKTSGNEKLFF
TRBD2	TRBJ2-5	.	TRBV6-6	TGTGCCAGCAGTTATTCGACTAGCGGGGGAGAGACCCAGTACTTC	CASSYSTSGGETQYF
.	TRBJ2-5	.	TRBV20-1	TGCAGTGTGGGCTCGGAGACCCAGTACTTC	CSVGSETQYF
.	TRBJ2-7	.	TRBV7-6	TGTGCCAGCAGCTTAGACGCGGCAAGCGGGGAGCAGTACTTC	CASSLDAASGEQYF
TRBD2	TRBJ2-3	.	TRBV4-1	TGCGCCAGCAGCCAAGGACTAGCCAGCACAGATACGCAGTATTTT	CASSQGLASTDTQYF
.	TRBJ1-3	.	TRBV7-3	TGTGCCAGCAGTCCAGGCCCTGGAAACACCATATATTTT	CASSPGPGNTIYF
TRBD2	TRBJ2-5	once	TRBV7-2	TGTGCCAGCAGCCCCAGGACTAGCGGGGGGGGAGAGACCCAGTACTTC	CASSPRTSGGGETQYF
.	TRBJ1-2	.	TRBV6-5	TGTGCCAGCAGTTACTCGACACAGCCACGCTATGGCTACACCTTC	CASSYSTQPRYGYTF
.	TRBJ2-1	.	TRBV6-5	TGTGCCAGCAGTTACGGGGGACTTCTCAATGAGCAGTTCTTC	CASSYGGLLNEQFF
.	TRBJ1-1	.	TRBV6-5	TGTGCCAGCAGAAAAACAGTTAACACTGAAGCTTTCTTT	CASRKTVNTEAFF
.	TRBJ1-1	.	TRBV6-5	TGTGCCAGCACCCACCCGGCCGGGACTGAAGCTTTCTTT	CASTHPAGTEAFF
.	TRBJ1-2	.	TRBV7-8	TGTGCCAGCAGCCTAGGGAGACAGGGCTACACCTTC	CASSLGRQGYTF
TRBD1	TRBJ2-1	.	TRBV11-2	TGTGCCAGCAGCCCTAACCCAGGGGGCACCTACAATGAGCAGTTCTTC	CASSPNPGGTYNEQFF
.	TRBJ1-1	.	TRBV10-2	TGCGCCAGCAGTGAGGCATGGGAGGGGATGAACACTGAAGCTTTCTTT	CASSEAWEGMNTEAFF
.	TRBJ2-5	.	TRBV7-2	TGTGCCAGCAGCTTGAACGGGGAGACCCAGTACTTC	CASSLNGETQYF
.	TRBJ1-2	.	TRBV5-8	TGTGCCAGCAGCTTGCAGGGCGCAGATGGCTACACCTTC	CASSLQGADGYTF
TRBD1	TRBJ1-1	.	TRBV11-3	TGTGCCAGCAGCTTAGTAGGGGGCGGTGAAGCTTTCTTT	CASSLVGGGEAFF
.	TRBJ1-1	.	TRBV7-8	TGTGCCAGCAGCTTAGCGCGGACAGCGGTCGGTGAAGCTTTCTTT	CASSLARTAVGEAFF
TRBD2	TRBJ2-5	.	TRBV10-2	TGCGCCAGCAGTGAATCCCTAGCGGGGATCTTTAGATTGTCGAACAAGGGTACCCAGTACTTC	CASSESLAGIFRLSNKGTQYF
TRBD2	TRBJ2-1	once	TRBV10-3	TGTGCCATCAGGGCGACTAGCGGGGGGCACAATGAGCAGTTCTTC	CAIRATSGGHNEQFF
.	TRBJ2-2	.	TRBV29-1	TGCAGCGCGAGCCGCGGAGGGGCCGGGGAGCTGTTTTTT	CSASRGGAGELFF
.	TRBJ2-7	.	TRBV4-1	TGCGCCAGCAGCCAGTCGACTACCTACGAGCAGTACTTC	CASSQSTTYEQYF
.	TRBJ1-2	.	TRBV18	TGTGCCAGCTCACGGGGGCGCGGGCCCTATGGCTACACCTTC	CASSRGRGPYGYTF
TRBD1	TRBJ1-2	.	TRBV7-2	TGTGCCAGCAGCGCCGGAGGGACAGGGTGGTATGGCTACACCTTC	CASSAGGTGWYGYTF
TRBD1	TRBJ1-6	.	TRBV7-6	TGTGCCAGCAGCTTAGCGCTATTACAGGGGAATTCACCCCTCCACTTT	CASSLALLQGNSPLHF
.	TRBJ1-2	.	TRBV13	TGTGCCAGCAGCCGGATTGACAGGTTACACTATGGCTACACCTTC	CASSRIDRLHYGYTF
TRBD1	TRBJ2-7	.	TRBV4-3	TGCGCCCCTATGGGGACAGGAAAGGCCGAGCAGTACTTC	CAPMGTGKAEQYF
.	TRBJ1-1	.	TRBV29-1	TGCAGCGTTGGGGGCGAGGTGAACACTGAAGCTTTCTTT	CSVGGEVNTEAFF
.	TRBJ2-5	.	TRBV4-2	TGTGCCAGCAGCCAGGGACTCCAAGAGACCCAGTACTTC	CASSQGLQETQYF